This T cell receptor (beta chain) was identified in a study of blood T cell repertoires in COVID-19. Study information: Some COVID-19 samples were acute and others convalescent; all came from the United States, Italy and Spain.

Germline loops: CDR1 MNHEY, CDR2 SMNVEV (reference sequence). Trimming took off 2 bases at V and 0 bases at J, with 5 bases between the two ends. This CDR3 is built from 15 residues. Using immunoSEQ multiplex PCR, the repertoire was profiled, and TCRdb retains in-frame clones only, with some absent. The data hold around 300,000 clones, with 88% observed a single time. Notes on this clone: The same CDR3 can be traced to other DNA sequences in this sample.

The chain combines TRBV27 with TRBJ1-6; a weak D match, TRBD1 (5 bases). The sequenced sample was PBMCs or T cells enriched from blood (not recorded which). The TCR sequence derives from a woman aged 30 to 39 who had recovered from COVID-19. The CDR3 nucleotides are TGTGCCAGCAGTTTAAGGGGCTCCTATAATTCACCCCTCCACTTT. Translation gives CASSLRGSYNSPLHF.